This TCR beta chain was retrieved from a study of cytomegalovirus exposure and HLA in healthy donors. General study results and limits: Reports showed the classifier diagnosing cytomegalovirus status with high specificity and sensitivity.

The PCR used 60 Vbeta and 13 Jbeta primers. The repertoire was sequenced with immunoSEQ multiplex PCR; TCRdb's copy has only in-frame clones and lacks some. The table shows fewer than 200,000 clones, with about four fifths occurring only once. The CDR3 contains 16 residues. Trimming at V came to 5 bases and at J to 2 bases, leaving 4 bases not matched to a gene. Germline V gene sequence: CDR1 SEHNR, CDR2 FQNEAQ (reference sequence). The table lists this clone with a few counts. Its specificity is unknown. The chain recombines TRBV7-9 with TRBJ2-3, with TRBD2 matching over 13 bases. The clonotype originates from a man aged 25-45 years in good health and CMV-seronegative. The sample consisted of PBMCs. CDR3 sequence: CASSMGTSGDTDTQYF. CDR3 nucleotide sequence: TGTGCCAGCAGCATGGGGACTAGCGGGGACACAGATACGCAGTATTTT.